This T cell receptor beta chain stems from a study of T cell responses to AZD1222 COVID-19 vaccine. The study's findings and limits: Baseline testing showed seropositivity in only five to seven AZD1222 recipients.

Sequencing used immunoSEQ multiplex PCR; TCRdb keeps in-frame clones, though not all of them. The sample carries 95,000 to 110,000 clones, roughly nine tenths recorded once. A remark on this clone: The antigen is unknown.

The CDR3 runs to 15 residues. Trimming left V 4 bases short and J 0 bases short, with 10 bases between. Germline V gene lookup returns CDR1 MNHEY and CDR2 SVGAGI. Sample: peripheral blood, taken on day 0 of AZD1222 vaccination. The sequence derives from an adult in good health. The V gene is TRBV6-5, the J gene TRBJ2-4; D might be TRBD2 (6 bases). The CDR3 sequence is CASSSWGEAKNIQYF. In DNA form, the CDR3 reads TGTGCCAGCAGTTCCTGGGGGGAAGCCAAAAACATTCAGTACTTC.